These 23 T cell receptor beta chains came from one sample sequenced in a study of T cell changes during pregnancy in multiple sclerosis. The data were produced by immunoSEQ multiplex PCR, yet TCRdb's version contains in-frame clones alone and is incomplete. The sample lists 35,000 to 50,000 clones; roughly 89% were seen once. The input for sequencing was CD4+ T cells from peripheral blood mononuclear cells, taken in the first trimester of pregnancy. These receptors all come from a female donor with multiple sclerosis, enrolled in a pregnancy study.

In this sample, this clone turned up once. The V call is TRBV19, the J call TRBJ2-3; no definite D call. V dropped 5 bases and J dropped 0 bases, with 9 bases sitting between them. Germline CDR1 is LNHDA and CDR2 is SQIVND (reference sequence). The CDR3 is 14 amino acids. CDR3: CASSLRISTDTQYF. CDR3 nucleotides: TGTGCCAGTAGTCTCAGGATTAGCACAGATACGCAGTATTTT.

CDR3 region: CASSLFSDQPQHF. The CDR3 DNA sequence: TGTGCCAGCAGCTTGTTTAGTGATCAGCCCCAGCATTTT. The rearrangement uses TRBV5-6 and TRBJ1-5; D call uncertain. The germline CDR1 and CDR2 sequences are SGHDT and YYEEEE. Trimming removed 1 base from V and 5 bases from J, with 7 bases in between. The CDR3 sequence is 13 residues long.

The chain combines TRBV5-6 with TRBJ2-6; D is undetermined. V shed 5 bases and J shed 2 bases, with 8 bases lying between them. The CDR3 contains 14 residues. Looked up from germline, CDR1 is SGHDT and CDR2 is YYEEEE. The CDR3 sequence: CASRARAGANVLTF. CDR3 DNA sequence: TGTGCCAGCAGGGCCCGGGCTGGGGCCAACGTCCTGACTTTC.

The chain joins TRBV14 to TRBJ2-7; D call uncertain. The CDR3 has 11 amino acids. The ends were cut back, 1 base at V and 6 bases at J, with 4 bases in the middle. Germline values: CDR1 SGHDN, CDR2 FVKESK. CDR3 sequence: CASSQAREQYF. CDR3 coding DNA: TGTGCCAGCAGCCAAGCTCGCGAGCAGTACTTC.

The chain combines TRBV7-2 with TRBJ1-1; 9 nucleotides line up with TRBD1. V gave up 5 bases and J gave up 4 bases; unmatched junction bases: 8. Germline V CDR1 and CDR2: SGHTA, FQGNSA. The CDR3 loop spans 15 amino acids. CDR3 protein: CASSAGQGQFTEAFF. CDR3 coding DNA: TGTGCCAGCAGCGCCGGACAGGGGCAGTTCACTGAAGCTTTCTTT.

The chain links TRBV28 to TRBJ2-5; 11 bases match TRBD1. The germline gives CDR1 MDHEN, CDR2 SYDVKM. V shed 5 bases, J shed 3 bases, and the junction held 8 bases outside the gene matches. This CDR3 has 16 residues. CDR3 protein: CASSPRTGGAKETQYF. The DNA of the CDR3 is TGTGCCAGCAGTCCGAGGACAGGGGGCGCGAAAGAGACCCAGTACTTC.

The CDR3 DNA follows: TGCAGCGGTAGCGGGAGGGTGCACGATGAGCAGTTCTTC. Protein product: CSGSGRVHDEQFF. V is TRBV29-1 and J is TRBJ2-1; 11 bases map to TRBD2. The CDR3 contains 13 residues. The V gene end was trimmed by 7 bases and the J gene end by 8 bases; junction bases not matched to a gene: 7. Looked up from germline, CDR1 is SQVTM and CDR2 is ANQGSEA.

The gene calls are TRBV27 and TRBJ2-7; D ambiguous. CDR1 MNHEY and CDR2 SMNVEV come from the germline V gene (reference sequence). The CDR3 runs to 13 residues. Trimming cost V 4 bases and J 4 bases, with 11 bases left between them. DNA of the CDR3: TGTGCCAGCAGTTCCCGATCGCGGTACGAGCAGTACTTC. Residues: CASSSRSRYEQYF.

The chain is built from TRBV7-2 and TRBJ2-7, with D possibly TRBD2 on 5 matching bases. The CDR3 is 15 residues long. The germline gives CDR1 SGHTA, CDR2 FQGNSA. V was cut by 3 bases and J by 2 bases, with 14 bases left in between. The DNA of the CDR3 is TGTGCCAGCAGCTTTCCCGAGCGGAATCCCTACGAGCAGTACTTC. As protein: CASSFPERNPYEQYF.

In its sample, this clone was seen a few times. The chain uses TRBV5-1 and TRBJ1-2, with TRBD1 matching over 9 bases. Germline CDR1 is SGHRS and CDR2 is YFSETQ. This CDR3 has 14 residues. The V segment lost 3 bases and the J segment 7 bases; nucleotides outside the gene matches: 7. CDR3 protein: CASSWGQGGFGYTF. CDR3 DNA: TGCGCCAGCAGCTGGGGACAGGGCGGGTTTGGCTACACCTTC.

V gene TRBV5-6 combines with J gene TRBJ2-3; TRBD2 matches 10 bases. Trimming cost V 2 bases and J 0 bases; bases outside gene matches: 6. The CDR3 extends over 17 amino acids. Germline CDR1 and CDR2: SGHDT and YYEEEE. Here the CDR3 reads CASSLPPGLASTDTQYF. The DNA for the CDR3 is TGTGCCAGCAGCTTACCCCCGGGACTAGCGAGCACAGATACGCAGTATTTT. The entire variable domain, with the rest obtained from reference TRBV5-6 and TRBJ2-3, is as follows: DAGVTQSPTHLIKTRGQQVTLRCSPKSGHDTVSWYQQALGQGPQFIFQYYEEEERQRGNFPDRFSGHQFPNYSSELNVNALLLGDSALYLCASSLPPGLASTDTQYFGPGTRLTVL.

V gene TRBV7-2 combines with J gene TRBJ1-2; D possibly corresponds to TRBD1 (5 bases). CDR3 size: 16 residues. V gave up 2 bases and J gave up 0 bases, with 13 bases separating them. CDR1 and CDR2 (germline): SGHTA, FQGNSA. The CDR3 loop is CASSLSRQTSNYGYTF. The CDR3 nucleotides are TGTGCCAGCAGCTTAAGTCGACAGACTTCTAACTATGGCTACACCTTC.

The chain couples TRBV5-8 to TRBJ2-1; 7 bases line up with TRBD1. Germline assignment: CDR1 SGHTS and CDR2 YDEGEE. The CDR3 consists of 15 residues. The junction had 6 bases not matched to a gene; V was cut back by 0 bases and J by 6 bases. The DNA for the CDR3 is TGTGCCAGCAGCTTGGGAAGGGGGCCGGGCAATGAGCAGTTCTTC. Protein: CASSLGRGPGNEQFF.

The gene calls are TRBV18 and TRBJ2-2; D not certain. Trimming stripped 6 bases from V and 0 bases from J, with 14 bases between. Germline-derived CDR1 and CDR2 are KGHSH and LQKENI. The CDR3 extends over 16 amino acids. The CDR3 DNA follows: TGTGCCAGCTCGGTACGCGGAGAGGCGAACACCGGGGAGCTGTTTTTT. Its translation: CASSVRGEANTGELFF.

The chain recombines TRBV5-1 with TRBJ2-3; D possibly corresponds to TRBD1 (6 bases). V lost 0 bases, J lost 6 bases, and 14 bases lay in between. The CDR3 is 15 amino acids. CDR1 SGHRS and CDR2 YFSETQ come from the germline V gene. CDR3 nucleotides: TGCGCCAGCAGCTTGGAGGACAGTCGTTTTGATACGCAGTATTTT. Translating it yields CASSLEDSRFDTQYF.

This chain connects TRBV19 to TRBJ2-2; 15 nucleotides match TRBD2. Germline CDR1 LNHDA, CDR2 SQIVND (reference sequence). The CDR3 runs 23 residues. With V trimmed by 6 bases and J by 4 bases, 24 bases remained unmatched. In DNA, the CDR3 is TGTGCCAGTAGGACAGGCCCGTGGGCACGGACTAGCGGGAGGGCCTCGGGCACCGGGGAGCTGTTTTTT. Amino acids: CASRTGPWARTSGRASGTGELFF. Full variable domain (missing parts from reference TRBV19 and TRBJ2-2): DGGITQSPKYLFRKEGQNVTLSCEQNLNHDAMYWYRQDPGQGLRLIYYSQIVNDFQKGDIAEGYSVSREKKESFPLTVTSAQKNPTAFYLCASRTGPWARTSGRASGTGELFFGEGSRLTVL.

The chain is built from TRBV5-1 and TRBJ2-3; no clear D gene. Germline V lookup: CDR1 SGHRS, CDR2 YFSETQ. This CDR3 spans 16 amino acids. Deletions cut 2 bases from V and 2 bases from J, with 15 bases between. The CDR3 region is CASSFYGSSDTDTQYF. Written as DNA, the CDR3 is TGCGCCAGCAGCTTTTATGGTAGCTCCGACACAGATACGCAGTATTTT.

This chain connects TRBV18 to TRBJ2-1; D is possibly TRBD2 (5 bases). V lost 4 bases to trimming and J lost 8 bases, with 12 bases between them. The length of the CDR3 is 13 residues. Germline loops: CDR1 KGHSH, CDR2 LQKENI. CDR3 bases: TGTGCCAGCTCACTTAAGAGCGGCCATGAGCAGTTCTTC. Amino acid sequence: CASSLKSGHEQFF.

CDR3 protein: CASSSGTSGSYEQYF. The DNA for the CDR3 is TGCGCCAGCAGCTCCGGGACTAGCGGGAGCTACGAGCAGTACTTC. The V gene is TRBV5-1, the J gene TRBJ2-7, with 14 bases that match TRBD2. The germline gives CDR1 SGHRS, CDR2 YFSETQ. This CDR3 has 15 amino acids. Trimming removed 3 bases from V and 3 bases from J; junction bases left unmatched: 2.

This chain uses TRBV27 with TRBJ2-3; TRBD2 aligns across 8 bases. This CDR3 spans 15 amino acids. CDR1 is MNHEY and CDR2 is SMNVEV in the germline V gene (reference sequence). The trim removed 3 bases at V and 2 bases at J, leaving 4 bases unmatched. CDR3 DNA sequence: TGTGCCAGCAGTTTTTTCGGGAGGGACACAGATACGCAGTATTTT. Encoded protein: CASSFFGRDTDTQYF.

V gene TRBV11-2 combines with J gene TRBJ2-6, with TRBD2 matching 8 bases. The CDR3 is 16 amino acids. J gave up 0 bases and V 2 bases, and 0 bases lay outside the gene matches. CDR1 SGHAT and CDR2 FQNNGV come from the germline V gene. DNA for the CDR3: TGTGCCAGCAGCTTAAGCGGGGGCTCTGGGGCCAACGTCCTGACTTTC. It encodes CASSLSGGSGANVLTF.

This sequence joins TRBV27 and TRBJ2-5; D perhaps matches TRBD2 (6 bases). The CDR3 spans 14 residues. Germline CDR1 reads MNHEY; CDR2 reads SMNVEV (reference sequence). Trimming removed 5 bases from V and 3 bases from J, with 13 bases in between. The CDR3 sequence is CASSKLAAKETQYF. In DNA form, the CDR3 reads TGTGCCAGCAGTAAATTAGCGGCCAAAGAGACCCAGTACTTC.

CDR3 protein: CASSYYRQGSYNEQFF. The CDR3 region has the DNA TGTGCCAGCAGTTACTATAGACAAGGCTCCTACAATGAGCAGTTCTTC. V and J are TRBV6-6 and TRBJ2-1; D gene ambiguous. Germline loops: CDR1 MNHNY, CDR2 SVGAGI (reference sequence). Trimming removed 1 base at V and 0 bases at J, with 10 bases between. The CDR3 runs to 16 residues.